Listed below are T cell receptor beta chains from one sample, sequenced in a study of T cell responses to AZD1222 COVID-19 vaccine. The table came from immunoSEQ multiplex PCR; TCRdb's copy has only in-frame clones and leaves some out. This sample has 140,000 to 150,000 clones, with 80% to 90% found just once. Sequencing used peripheral blood, obtained on day 0 of AZD1222 vaccination. The receptors were sampled from an adult in good health. The CDR3 runs from the conserved cysteine through the conserved F or W.

J gene,V gene,CDR3 protein
TRBJ2-2,TRBV19,CASRSQLGLSGELFF
TRBJ1-5,TRBV19,CASEFKDVGVGNQPQHF
TRBJ1-6,TRBV28,CASSLGSYNNSPLHF
TRBJ2-5,TRBV20-1,CSASDETQYF
TRBJ2-7,TRBV5-1,CASSRTSGVFNEQYF
TRBJ1-6,TRBV2,CASKTGGNSPLHF
TRBJ1-1,TRBV2,CASKGQGGVSEAFF
TRBJ1-1,TRBV28,CASRTTVWIMNTEAFF
TRBJ2-5,TRBV15,CATSRVRGTSGGHTMETQYF
TRBJ2-3,TRBV30,CAWGISGLSRDTQYF
TRBJ2-2,TRBV7-6,CASSPLQGAGGELFF
TRBJ2-3,TRBV9,CASSPGALLSTDTQYF
TRBJ1-2,TRBV18,CASSLGEGPNYGYTF
TRBJ1-5,TRBV7-2,CASSRSVTGGGQPQHF
TRBJ1-1,TRBV7-9,CASSFTGDTEAFF
TRBJ2-5,TRBV27,CASRVSPQETQYF
TRBJ2-1,TRBV7-8,CASSERQGSYNEQFF
TRBJ1-2,TRBV6-5,CASSYSSLGGYTF
TRBJ1-2,TRBV27,CASSYSNRGLGGYTF
TRBJ1-6,TRBV7-8,CASSLATGTNSPLHF
TRBJ1-6,TRBV11-2,CASRTGGRNNSPLHF